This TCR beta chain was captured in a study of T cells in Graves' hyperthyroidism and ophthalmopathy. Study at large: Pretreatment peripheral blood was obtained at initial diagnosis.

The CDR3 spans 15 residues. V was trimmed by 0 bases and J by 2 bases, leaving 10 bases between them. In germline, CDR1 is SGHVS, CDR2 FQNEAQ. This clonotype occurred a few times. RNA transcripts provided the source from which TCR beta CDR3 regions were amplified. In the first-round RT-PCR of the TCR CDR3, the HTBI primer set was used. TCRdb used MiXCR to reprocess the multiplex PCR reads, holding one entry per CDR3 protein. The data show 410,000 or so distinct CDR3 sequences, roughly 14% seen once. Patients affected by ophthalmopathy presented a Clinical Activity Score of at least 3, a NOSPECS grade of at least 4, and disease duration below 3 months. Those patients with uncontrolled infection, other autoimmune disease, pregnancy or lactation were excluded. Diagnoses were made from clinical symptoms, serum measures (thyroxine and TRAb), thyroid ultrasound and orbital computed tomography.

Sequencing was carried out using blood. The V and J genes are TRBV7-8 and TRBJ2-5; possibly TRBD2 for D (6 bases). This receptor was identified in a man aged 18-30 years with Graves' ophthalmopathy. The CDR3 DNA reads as TGTGCCAGCAGCTTAGCGGAACTAGCTCAAGAGACCCAGTACTTC. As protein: CASSLAELAQETQYF.